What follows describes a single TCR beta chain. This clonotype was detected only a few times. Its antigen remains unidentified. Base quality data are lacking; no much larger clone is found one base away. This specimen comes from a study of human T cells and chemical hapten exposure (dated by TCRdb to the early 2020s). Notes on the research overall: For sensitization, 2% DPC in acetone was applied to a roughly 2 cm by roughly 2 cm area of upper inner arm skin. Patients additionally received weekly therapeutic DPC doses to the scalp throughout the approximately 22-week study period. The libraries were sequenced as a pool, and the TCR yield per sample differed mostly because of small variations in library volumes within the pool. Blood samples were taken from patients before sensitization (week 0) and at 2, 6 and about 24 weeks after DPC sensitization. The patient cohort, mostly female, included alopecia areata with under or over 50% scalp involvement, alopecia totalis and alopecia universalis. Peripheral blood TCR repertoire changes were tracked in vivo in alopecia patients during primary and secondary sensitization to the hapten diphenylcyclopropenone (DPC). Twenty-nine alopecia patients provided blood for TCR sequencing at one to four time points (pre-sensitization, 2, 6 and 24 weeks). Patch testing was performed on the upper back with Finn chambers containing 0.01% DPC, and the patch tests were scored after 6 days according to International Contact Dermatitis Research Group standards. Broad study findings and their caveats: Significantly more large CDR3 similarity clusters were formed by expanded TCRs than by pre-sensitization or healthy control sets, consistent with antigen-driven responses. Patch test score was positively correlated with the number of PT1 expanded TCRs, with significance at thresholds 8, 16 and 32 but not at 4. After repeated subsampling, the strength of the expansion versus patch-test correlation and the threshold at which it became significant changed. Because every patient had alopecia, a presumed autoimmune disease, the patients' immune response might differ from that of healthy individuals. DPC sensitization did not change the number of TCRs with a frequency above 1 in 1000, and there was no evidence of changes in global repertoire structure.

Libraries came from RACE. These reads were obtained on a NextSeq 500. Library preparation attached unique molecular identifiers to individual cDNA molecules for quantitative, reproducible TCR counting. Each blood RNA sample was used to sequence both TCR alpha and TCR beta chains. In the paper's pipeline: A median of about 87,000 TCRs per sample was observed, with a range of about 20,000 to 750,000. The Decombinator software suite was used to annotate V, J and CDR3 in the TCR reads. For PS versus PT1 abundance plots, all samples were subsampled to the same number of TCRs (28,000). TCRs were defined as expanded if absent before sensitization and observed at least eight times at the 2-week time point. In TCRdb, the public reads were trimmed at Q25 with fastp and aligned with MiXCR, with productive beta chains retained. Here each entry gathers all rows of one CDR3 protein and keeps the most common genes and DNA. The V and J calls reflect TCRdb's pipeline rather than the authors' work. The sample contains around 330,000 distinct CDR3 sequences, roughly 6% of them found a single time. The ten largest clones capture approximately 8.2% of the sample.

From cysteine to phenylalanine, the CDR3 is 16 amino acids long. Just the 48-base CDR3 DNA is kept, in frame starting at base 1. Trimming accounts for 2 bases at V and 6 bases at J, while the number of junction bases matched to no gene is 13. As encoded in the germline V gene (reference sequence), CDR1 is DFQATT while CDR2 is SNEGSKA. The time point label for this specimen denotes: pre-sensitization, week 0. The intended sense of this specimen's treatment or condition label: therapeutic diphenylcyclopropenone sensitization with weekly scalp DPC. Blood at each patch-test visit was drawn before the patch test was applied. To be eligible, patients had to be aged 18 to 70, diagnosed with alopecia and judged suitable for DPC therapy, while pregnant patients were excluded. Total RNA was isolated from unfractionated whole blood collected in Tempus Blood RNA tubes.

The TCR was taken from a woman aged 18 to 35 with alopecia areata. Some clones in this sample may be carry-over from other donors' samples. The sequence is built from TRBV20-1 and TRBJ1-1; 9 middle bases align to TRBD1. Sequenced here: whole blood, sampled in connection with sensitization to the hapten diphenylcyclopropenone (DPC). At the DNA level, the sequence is TGCAGTGCTAGACCCGCCGGACAGGGGAATTCTGCTGAAGCTTTCTTT. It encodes CSARPAGQGNSAEAFF.